The 24 T cell receptor beta chains in this list originate from one sample, sequenced in a study of blood T cell repertoires in COVID-19. Clones were read by immunoSEQ multiplex PCR, and TCRdb kept only the in-frame ones, dropping some. The sample carries approximately 190,000 clones, approximately 90% recorded once. What was sequenced was peripheral blood. The receptors were sampled from a man aged 70 or older with active or convalescent COVID-19.

The gene calls are TRBV19 and TRBJ1-5; no firm D call. The ends were cut back, 2 bases at V and 4 bases at J, with 6 bases in the middle. The germline V gene encodes CDR1 LNHDA and CDR2 SQIVND (reference sequence). CDR3 size: 13 residues. CDR3 DNA sequence: TGTGCCAGTAGTATAACGGGGAATCAGCCCCAGCATTTT. Translated: CASSITGNQPQHF.

The chain uses TRBV30 and TRBJ2-3, with TRBD1 matching 8 bases. The CDR3 loop spans 15 amino acids. V gave up 2 bases and J gave up 8 bases; unmatched junction bases: 12. Germline CDR1 and CDR2: GTSNPN and SVGIG (reference sequence). Written as DNA, the CDR3 is TGTGCCTGGAGTATTAGCGGCAGGGGGCGCGGTACGCAGTATTTT. Its translation: CAWSISGRGRGTQYF. The full variable domain, completed using reference TRBV30 and TRBJ2-3, is SQTIHQWPATLVQPVGSPLSLECTVEGTSNPNLYWYRQAAGRGLQLLFYSVGIGQISSEVPQNLSASRPQDRQFILSSKKLLLSDSGFYLCAWSISGRGRGTQYFGPGTRLTVL.

The V and J genes are TRBV6-1 and TRBJ2-7; 8 bases agree with TRBD1. The CDR3 totals 17 residues. V shed 4 bases and J 1 base; nucleotides not matched to a gene: 12. Germline CDR1 and CDR2: MNHNS and SASEGT. CDR3 in DNA: TGTGCCAGCAGTGTTGCAGGGGGCTCGTCATTATCCTACGAGCAGTACTTC. Encoded protein: CASSVAGGSSLSYEQYF.

The chain combines TRBV6-5 with TRBJ2-7, with a possible D match to TRBD2 (5 bases). CDR3 length: 15 amino acids. V lost 8 bases, J lost 0 bases, and 17 bases lay in between. Germline loops: CDR1 MNHEY, CDR2 SVGAGI. CDR3 sequence: CASRNSRGSSYEQYF. CDR3 in DNA: TGTGCCAGCCGAAATAGTCGTGGGAGCTCCTACGAGCAGTACTTC.

This clone was counted a single time. This rearrangement joins TRBV11-2 to TRBJ1-5; D gene uncertain. CDR1 and CDR2 from the germline V gene are SGHAT and FQNNGV. The CDR3 contains 14 residues. Trimming took 5 bases from V and 0 from J, leaving 8 bases between them. The CDR3 nucleotides are TGTGCCAGCAGCCTTGACAATAGCAATCAGCCCCAGCATTTT. This translates into CASSLDNSNQPQHF.

The CDR3 region is CAWTWSSGNTIYF. The CDR3 DNA follows: TGTGCCTGGACTTGGAGCTCTGGAAACACCATATATTTT. The chain has TRBV30 and TRBJ1-3, with D unresolved. CDR3 size: 13 residues. Trimming took off 4 bases at V and 0 bases at J, with 7 bases between the two ends. Looked up from germline, CDR1 is GTSNPN and CDR2 is SVGIG (reference sequence).

The rearrangement uses TRBV10-1 and TRBJ2-7; 10 bases match TRBD2. The CDR3 runs to 14 residues. The V segment lost 10 bases and the J segment 4 bases; nucleotides outside the gene matches: 10. The germline gives CDR1 WNHNN, CDR2 SYGVQD (reference sequence). CDR3 residues: CATPSGLAEYEQYF. The CDR3 nucleotides read TGCGCCACCCCTTCCGGACTAGCGGAATACGAGCAGTACTTC.

Only one count was recorded for this clone. The CDR3 DNA is TGTGCCAGCTCACCAACGGGACAGGGGATTCAGCCCCAGCATTTT. Translation: CASSPTGQGIQPQHF. The chain carries TRBV18 and TRBJ1-5; TRBD1 matches at 10 bases. The germline gives CDR1 KGHSH, CDR2 LQKENI. With 2 bases clipped from V and 6 bases from J, the junction kept 4 bases outside the gene matches. The CDR3 contains 15 residues. Full variable domain (outside the CDR3, taken from reference TRBV18 and TRBJ1-5): NAGVMQNPRHLVRRRGQEARLRCSPMKGHSHVYWYRQLPEEGLKFMVYLQKENIIDESGMPKERFSAEFPKEGPSILRIQQVVRGDSAAYFCASSPTGQGIQPQHFGDGTRLSIL.

The genes are TRBV3-1 (or the pseudogene TRBV3-2) and TRBJ1-2; D is possibly TRBD1 (5 bases). The V end lost 0 bases, the J end lost 4 bases, and 18 bases lay between the germline ends. Germline CDR1 LGHDT, CDR2 YNNKEL (reference sequence). The length of the CDR3 is 17 residues. The CDR3 DNA is TGTGCCAGCAGCCAAGAGGGAAACTTTGTAGGGGTCTATGGCTACACCTTC. It encodes CASSQEGNFVGVYGYTF.

The chain is built from TRBV30 and TRBJ1-1, with no clear D. This CDR3 has 14 amino acids. The germline V and J ends were trimmed by 3 bases and 7 bases, with 18 bases remaining between them. Germline V gene lookup returns CDR1 GTSNPN and CDR2 SVGIG (reference sequence). This CDR3 is CAWSPGPGGDEAFF. CDR3 nucleotides: TGTGCCTGGAGCCCCGGACCCGGAGGAGATGAAGCTTTCTTT.

The rearrangement joins TRBV19 to TRBJ2-3; 13 nucleotides agree with TRBD2. With 5 bases clipped from V and 2 bases from J, the junction kept 4 bases outside the gene matches. Germline CDR1 is LNHDA and CDR2 is SQIVND (reference sequence). The CDR3 totals 16 residues. The CDR3 loop reads CASSLGLAGPTDTQYF. The CDR3 nucleotides are TGTGCCAGTAGTTTGGGACTAGCGGGGCCCACAGATACGCAGTATTTT.

This rearrangement joins TRBV6-6 to TRBJ2-7, with 9 nucleotides matching TRBD2. The junction had 9 bases not matched to a gene; V was cut back by 6 bases and J by 0 bases. The CDR3 loop spans 16 amino acids. CDR1 is MNHNY, CDR2 SVGAGI, per germline (reference sequence). The CDR3 sequence is CASSPLTSGGSYEQYF. Written as DNA, the CDR3 is TGTGCCAGCAGCCCCCTGACTAGCGGAGGCTCCTACGAGCAGTACTTC.

Written as DNA, the CDR3 is TGTGCCACCAGCCCGCGGACAGGAACCTACGAGCAGTACTTC. This translates into CATSPRTGTYEQYF. The genes are TRBV15 and TRBJ2-7; 7 bases are a match to TRBD1. J gave up 2 bases and V 5 bases, and 6 bases lay outside the gene matches. Germline V gene data show CDR1 as LNHNV and CDR2 as YYDKDF (reference sequence). The CDR3 covers 14 residues.

This CDR3 reads CASRQNGGGWRETYEQYF. CDR3 bases: TGCGCCAGCAGACAGAACGGTGGGGGTTGGAGGGAAACCTACGAGCAGTACTTC. This chain joins TRBV23-1 and TRBJ2-7; D is possibly TRBD2 (6 bases). TRBV23-1 is designated an ORF whose function remains uncertain. V lost 6 bases to trimming and J lost 2 bases, with 26 bases between them. This CDR3 comprises 18 residues.

The chain joins TRBV5-5 to TRBJ2-1; D remains unclear. The CDR3 runs 14 residues. From germline, CDR1 is SGHKS and CDR2 YYEKEE (reference sequence). V was shortened by 1 base and J by 5 bases, with 10 bases between the two germline ends. The CDR3 coding sequence is TGTGCCAGCAGCTTGTACGGCAGGCACAATGAGCAGTTCTTC. This translates into CASSLYGRHNEQFF. Complete variable domain (other parts from reference TRBV5-5 and TRBJ2-1): DAGVTQSPTHLIKTRGQQVTLRCSPISGHKSVSWYQQVLGQGPQFIFQYYEKEERGRGNFPDRFSARQFPNYSSELNVNALLLGDSALYLCASSLYGRHNEQFFGPGTRLTVL.

The CDR3 spells CASSAGQNNSPLHF. CDR3 bases: TGCGCCAGCAGCGCGGGACAGAATAATTCACCCCTCCACTTT. The V gene is TRBV5-1, the J gene TRBJ1-6; 7 bases align to TRBD1. The CDR3 runs to 14 residues. The germline V gene encodes CDR1 SGHRS and CDR2 YFSETQ. The junction had 3 bases not matched to a gene; V was cut back by 4 bases and J by 5 bases.

The V call is TRBV5-6, the J call TRBJ1-5; unclear D gene. CDR1 is SGHDT and CDR2 is YYEEEE in the germline V gene. CDR3 size: 16 residues. Trimming took 1 base from V and 0 from J, leaving 11 bases between them. The CDR3 DNA sequence: TGTGCCAGCAGCTTGAATGGGCAGTATAGCAATCAGCCCCAGCATTTT. It codes for CASSLNGQYSNQPQHF.

The chain links TRBV2 to TRBJ2-1; D is perhaps TRBD1 (5 bases). This CDR3 is built from 15 residues. V lost 3 bases to trimming and J lost 3 bases, with 12 bases between them. Germline V gene lookup returns CDR1 SNHLY and CDR2 FYNNEI. DNA for the CDR3: TGTGCCAGCAGTGAGCAGGGCACCGACTACAATGAGCAGTTCTTC. Translated: CASSEQGTDYNEQFF.

This clone was seen a single time. CDR3 nucleotide sequence: TGTGCCAGCAGCCTGACAGACTCTGGAAACACCATATATTTT. Protein sequence: CASSLTDSGNTIYF. The chain has TRBV3-1 (or the pseudogene TRBV3-2) and TRBJ1-3, with a weak D call TRBD1 (5 bases). V was shortened by 4 bases and J by 0 bases, with 7 bases between the two germline ends. CDR1 and CDR2 (germline): LGHDT, YNNKEL (reference sequence). The CDR3 runs 14 residues.

This sequence joins TRBV11-2 and TRBJ1-4, with D uncertain. The CDR3 covers 14 residues. The germline V gene encodes CDR1 SGHAT and CDR2 FQNNGV. The V end was cut by 0 bases, the J end by 4 bases, with 6 bases between. The CDR3 nucleotides read TGTGCCAGCAGCTTAGACGGGAGTAATGAAAAACTGTTTTTT. Amino acids: CASSLDGSNEKLFF.

V usage is TRBV7-2 and J usage is TRBJ2-2, with 7 bases lining up with TRBD2. This CDR3 is built from 16 residues. Per germline, CDR1 SGHTA and CDR2 FQGNSA. With V trimmed by 5 bases and J by 4 bases, 10 bases remained unmatched. The CDR3 sequence is CASSLRRGGFTGELFF. The CDR3 DNA reads as TGTGCCAGCAGCCTTAGGCGCGGGGGATTCACCGGGGAGCTGTTTTTT.

This chain links TRBV28 with TRBJ2-1, with TRBD1 matching 10 bases. The CDR3 length is 16 residues. The J segment lost 6 bases and the V segment lost 5 bases, leaving 10 bases of the junction unmatched. The germline V gene has CDR1 MDHEN and CDR2 SYDVKM. The CDR3 loop is CASSGYGRDRGNEQFF. The CDR3 DNA is TGTGCCAGCAGTGGGTATGGGCGGGACAGGGGCAATGAGCAGTTCTTC.

With respect to this clone: The junction differs from germline at one of its ends, possibly a read error. This rearrangement joins TRBV11-2 to TRBJ1-2, with 7 bases lining up with TRBD1. The CDR3 covers 11 residues. The germline CDR1 and CDR2 sequences are SGHAT and FQNNGV. CDR3 bases: TGTGCCAGCAGCCGACAGGGCCCCCTAGCCTTC. Amino acid sequence: CASSRQGPLAF.

The V and J genes are TRBV6-5 and TRBJ1-1; D is unclear. The CDR3 runs 13 residues. V lost 2 bases, J lost 5 bases, and 9 bases lay in between. Germline lookup yields CDR1 MNHEY and CDR2 SVGAGI. The CDR3 loop is CASSYTPRTEAFF. In DNA, the CDR3 is TGTGCCAGCAGTTACACTCCCCGTACTGAAGCTTTCTTT.